The 11 T cell receptor beta chains listed next were all sequenced from one sample in a study of tumour-infiltrating T cells in Burkitt lymphoma. Clones were read by immunoSEQ multiplex PCR, and TCRdb kept only the in-frame ones, dropping some. This table has 12,000 to 15,000 clones, about 31% appearing once. The sequenced sample consisted of tumor tissue. The receptors shown here come from a human donor with diffuse large B-cell lymphoma.

This clone came up a few times. The rearrangement uses TRBV27 and TRBJ2-6; TRBD1 matches at 9 bases. The germline V gene has CDR1 MNHEY and CDR2 SMNVEV (reference sequence). This CDR3 contains 18 residues. V lost 8 bases and J lost 1; bases outside the gene matches: 12. The chain's CDR3 is CASSKGTGRSSGANVLTF. DNA for the CDR3: TGTGCCAGCTCTAAGGGGACAGGGCGAAGTTCTGGGGCCAACGTCCTGACTTTC.

V gene TRBV6-1 combines with J gene TRBJ1-2, with 9 positions matching TRBD1. Trimming cost V 11 bases and J 6 bases; bases outside gene matches: 10. CDR1 is MNHNS, CDR2 SASEGT, per germline. The CDR3 extends over 13 amino acids. The CDR3 spells CAAQDDRGDGYTF. The CDR3 DNA is TGTGCCGCCCAGGACGACAGGGGGGATGGCTACACCTTC.

CDR3 sequence: CAIRGTSGTSGSVFLDEQFF. The DNA of the CDR3 is TGTGCCATCAGGGGGACCTCCGGGACTAGCGGGAGTGTGTTCTTGGATGAGCAGTTCTTC. J is TRBJ2-1 and V is TRBV10-3; 14 bases match TRBD2. This CDR3 spans 20 amino acids. Trimming removed 6 bases from V and 8 bases from J; junction bases left unmatched: 21. Germline V gene data show CDR1 as ENHRY and CDR2 as SYGVKD.

This clone was seen a single time. At one boundary the junction diverges from the germline segment, which might be a read error. The same CDR3 is also encoded by other DNA sequences in this sample. This sequence joins TRBV5-1 and TRBJ2-7, with a possible D match to TRBD1 (6 bases). Germline CDR1 and CDR2: SGHRS and YFSETQ. This CDR3 has 13 amino acids. CDR3 coding DNA: TGCGCCAGCAGCGGGACAAGCTTCTACGAGCAGTACTTT. It is translated as CASSGTSFYEQYF.

The chain is built from TRBV2 and TRBJ2-3; D perhaps matches TRBD1 (6 bases). Germline V gene data show CDR1 as SNHLY and CDR2 as FYNNEI. The V end was cut by 4 bases, the J end by 3 bases, with 8 bases between. The CDR3 has 13 amino acids. CDR3 region: CASSGTVTDTQYF. The DNA of the CDR3 is TGTGCCAGCAGTGGGACAGTAACAGATACGCAGTATTTT.

A few counts support this clone. The genes are TRBV29-1 and TRBJ1-1; 12 bases agree with TRBD1. The CDR3 runs 15 residues. Germline CDR1 reads SQVTM; CDR2 reads ANQGSEA. With 5 bases clipped from V and 3 bases from J, the junction kept 7 bases outside the gene matches. CDR3 loop: CSVPGTGGWDTEAFF. DNA of the CDR3: TGCAGCGTTCCCGGGACAGGGGGCTGGGACACTGAAGCTTTCTTT.

The gene calls are TRBV10-1 and TRBJ2-5, with 13 bases matching TRBD2. The ends lost 4 bases at V and 3 bases at J; junction bases unmatched: 14. The CDR3 sequence is 19 residues long. Germline V CDR1 and CDR2: WNHNN, SYGVQD (reference sequence). CDR3 nucleotides: TGCGCCAGCAGTGCCGGGACTAGCGGGACAGGGAAGTTGGAAGAGACCCAGTACTTC. This encodes CASSAGTSGTGKLEETQYF.

This clone was picked up a small number of times. The chain couples TRBV5-6 to TRBJ2-1, with D unclear. V was cut by 1 base and J by 9 bases, with 5 bases left in between. The CDR3 covers 11 residues. Germline loops: CDR1 SGHDT, CDR2 YYEEEE. The CDR3 DNA is TGTGCCAGCAGCTTGTACGGTGAGCAGTTCTTC. This sequence encodes CASSLYGEQFF.

This clone is a singleton in its sample. The chain employs TRBV18 and TRBJ2-7; 10 nucleotides line up with TRBD1. V shed 5 bases, J shed 5 bases, and the junction held 12 bases outside the gene matches. CDR1 and CDR2 (germline): KGHSH, LQKENI. CDR3 length: 16 residues. The CDR3, as DNA: TGTGCCAGCTCATCCCAACTAGGACAGGGGGGGAACGAGCAGTACTTC. Its translation is CASSSQLGQGGNEQYF.

This clone showed up just a few times. V and J are TRBV5-6 and TRBJ2-7; TRBD2 agrees at 8 bases. Germline CDR1 reads SGHDT; CDR2 reads YYEEEE. The CDR3 has 15 amino acids. Unmatched junction bases numbered 11, after V lost 4 bases and J lost 5 bases. CDR3 amino acids: CASSPPQREFNEQYF. The DNA for the CDR3 is TGTGCCAGCAGCCCGCCGCAGCGGGAGTTCAACGAGCAGTACTTC.

This clone was seen a few times. The gene calls are TRBV2 and TRBJ1-2; D perhaps matches TRBD1 (5 bases). The germline gives CDR1 SNHLY, CDR2 FYNNEI. Trimming stripped 8 bases from V and 3 bases from J, with 22 bases between. This CDR3 is 16 amino acids long. CDR3 coding DNA: TGTGCCAGCGACGGCACATCGACGGGACTGTACTATGGCTACACCTTC. Translation gives CASDGTSTGLYYGYTF.